These 10 T cell receptor beta chains came from one sample sequenced in a study of identical twins. Using its own MiXCR run on the 5' RACE reads, TCRdb lists one record per CDR3 protein. The sample contains about 100,000 distinct CDR3 sequences, roughly 6% of which appear only once. Sequenced material: memory T cells sorted from blood. The receptor set was obtained from a woman in her fifties or sixties in good health.

This clonotype was picked up many times. Here the CDR3 DNA reads TGCGCCAGCAGCTTGGTAGGGTCTTCCGACACTGAAGCTTTCTTT. Translation: CASSLVGSSDTEAFF. J is TRBJ1-1 and V is TRBV5-1; no reliable D call. CDR1 is SGHRS and CDR2 is YFSETQ in the germline V gene. Trimming cost V 0 bases and J 3 bases, with 12 bases left between them. CDR3 length equals 15 residues.

This clonotype has more than one count but fewer than ten. Here the CDR3 reads CASSKQGVAEKLFF. DNA for the CDR3: TGTGCCAGTAGTAAACAGGGTGTTGCGGAAAAACTGTTTTTT. V is TRBV19 and J is TRBJ1-4, with D perhaps TRBD1 (6 bases). CDR1 is LNHDA, CDR2 SQIVND, per germline (reference sequence). Trimming cost V 4 bases and J 8 bases, with 14 bases left between them. The CDR3 consists of 14 residues.

In its sample, this clonotype was seen many times. The genes are TRBV24-1 and TRBJ2-2; 7 nucleotides line up with TRBD1. The trim removed 7 bases at V and 0 bases at J, leaving 7 bases unmatched. Germline V lookup: CDR1 KGHDR, CDR2 SFDVKD. The CDR3 spans 16 residues. The CDR3 spells CATSGTVAPNTGELFF. The CDR3 coding sequence is TGTGCCACCAGCGGGACAGTAGCTCCGAACACCGGGGAGCTGTTTTTT.

This clonotype was picked up many times. The V call is TRBV20-1, the J call TRBJ2-3, with TRBD2 as a possible D gene (5 bases). Between the trimmed V and J ends, which lost 0 bases and 2 bases, there was a span of 15 bases. Germline CDR1 and CDR2: DFQATT and SNEGSKA (reference sequence). The CDR3 totals 16 residues. CDR3 sequence reads: CSARDWSGDNTDTQYF. CDR3 coding DNA: TGCAGTGCTAGAGATTGGAGCGGAGACAACACAGATACGCAGTATTTT.

This clonotype was seen many times. The chain is built from TRBV14 and TRBJ2-1; TRBD2 matches 13 bases. This CDR3 is built from 16 residues. Germline V lookup: CDR1 SGHDN, CDR2 FVKESK. Trimming at V came to 2 bases and at J to 6 bases, leaving 4 bases not matched to a gene. The CDR3 bases are TGTGCCAGCAGCCAACTACTAGCGGGAGGGCGCAATGAGCAGTTCTTC. It yields the protein CASSQLLAGGRNEQFF. The full variable domain, rest sourced from reference TRBV14 and TRBJ2-1, is EAGVTQFPSHSVIEKGQTVTLRCDPISGHDNLYWYRRVMGKEIKFLLHFVKESKQDESGMPNNRFLAERTGGTYSTLKVQPAELEDSGVYFCASSQLLAGGRNEQFFGPGTRLTVL.

This clonotype was recorded at least ten times. This sequence joins TRBV7-9 and TRBJ1-3; D gene uncertain. Germline values: CDR1 SEHNR, CDR2 FQNEAQ (reference sequence). V was pared by 3 bases and J by 0 bases, with 6 bases between. This CDR3 has 14 amino acids. CDR3 protein: CASSLTNSGNTIYF. CDR3 coding DNA: TGTGCCAGCAGCTTGACCAACTCTGGAAACACCATATATTTT. Supplemented by reference TRBV7-9 and TRBJ1-3, the full variable domain reads DTGVSQNPRHKITKRGQNVTFRCDPISEHNRLYWYRQTLGQGPEFLTYFQNEAQLEKSRLLSDRFSAERPKGSFSTLEIQRTEQGDSAMYLCASSLTNSGNTIYFGEGSWLTVV.

This chain links TRBV25-1 with TRBJ1-4; the match to TRBD1 covers 10 bases. Germline CDR1 reads MGHDK; CDR2 reads SYGVNS. J was trimmed by 8 bases and V by 6 bases; bases with no gene match: 21. The CDR3 length is 19 residues. As DNA, the CDR3 is TGTGCCAGCAGAGCTAGCCCAGGGACAGGGGTTTGGGCCGGCGAAAAACTGTTTTTT. It yields the protein CASRASPGTGVWAGEKLFF.

There are many counts of this clonotype. J is TRBJ2-6 and V is TRBV4-2; D possibly corresponds to TRBD2 (7 bases). This CDR3 has 19 amino acids. V lost 4 bases, J lost 0 bases, and 19 bases lay in between. Germline CDR1 LGHNA, CDR2 YNFKEQ. The CDR3 DNA reads TGTGCCAGCAGCCCCGGGGGGCAGGGCCTATCCTCTGGGGCCAACGTCCTGACTTTC. Protein product: CASSPGGQGLSSGANVLTF.

This clonotype has ten or more counts. The gene calls are TRBV18 and TRBJ2-1; D remains unclear. Looked up from germline, CDR1 is KGHSH and CDR2 is LQKENI. Trimming stripped 0 bases from V and 9 bases from J, with 12 bases between. CDR3 size: 14 residues. The CDR3 spells CASSPPQGSREQFF. Here the CDR3 DNA reads TGTGCCAGCTCACCACCTCAAGGGTCCCGTGAGCAGTTCTTC.

V usage is TRBV6-2 or TRBV6-3 and J usage is TRBJ2-7; D not resolved. The CDR3 extends over 12 amino acids. Trimming removed 4 bases at V and 3 bases at J, with 7 bases between. Germline V gene data show CDR1 as MNHEY and CDR2 as SVGEGT. This chain's CDR3 is CASSWSGYEQYF. The CDR3 DNA sequence: TGTGCCAGCAGTTGGTCCGGCTACGAGCAGTACTTC.